Sequencing of this T cell receptor beta chain was carried out in a study of blood T cell repertoires in COVID-19. Assay: immunoSEQ multiplex PCR; the TCRdb copy retains only in-frame clones and omits some. Here the sample spans approximately 190,000 clones, roughly 80% being singletons. CDR1 and CDR2 from the germline V gene are LGHNA and YSLEER. V was clipped by 0 bases and J by 7 bases, with 10 bases between them. This CDR3 region has 14 residues. Specimen: peripheral blood. J is TRBJ2-1 and V is TRBV4-3; weak D call: TRBD2 (6 bases). The receptor comes from a man aged 55-75 years with active or convalescent COVID-19. The CDR3 region has the DNA TGCGCCAGCAGCCAAGAGGAGGGGAGGAATGAGCAGTTCTTC. Encoded protein: CASSQEEGRNEQFF.